The T cell receptor beta chain under discussion was sequenced for a study of blood T cell repertoires in COVID-19 (TCRdb year 2020). Background for the entire study: For ImmuneRACE Cohort 3, a participant was defined as recovered based on two consecutive negative NP/OP PCR tests, clearance by a healthcare professional, or resolution of symptoms. The repertoires were released in a freely available public database meant as a resource for research on the immune response to SARS-CoV-2. Subjects who had been exposed to COVID-19, were actively infected with it, or had recovered from it provided the deeply sampled blood TCRbeta repertoires that made up the dataset. Nearly every sample came with metadata listing a de-identified subject ID, COVID-19 status, age in years and sex. HLA class I and class II types, where available, came from metadata supplied by the sample provider rather than from assay-based typing. Samples covering the acute and convalescent phases of COVID-19 were provided by collaborators in the United States, Italy and Spain. Samples were obtained from the ongoing ImmuneRACE study (first 160 participants) and from about 1,300 subjects provided by 6 global collaborators. The material from the prospective study consisted of cDNA or gDNA derived from T cells, B-cell-depleted T cells, or PBMCs.

The immunoSEQ Assay, a bias-controlled multiplex PCR, was used to amplify TCRbeta CDR3 regions from genomic DNA. As for how the authors treated the data: The number of nucleated cells in each sample was estimated by amplification of reference gene primers within the assay. Sequence reads were collapsed and filtered to measure the absolute abundance of every unique TCRbeta CDR3 rearrangement. For each sample, productive Simpson clonality was calculated by taking the square root of Simpson's diversity index across productive rearrangements. The clones in this table, taken by TCRdb from immuneACCESS, are in-frame only. Not every clone is retained; where verified, under half of the shortfall comes from an unresolved V gene, and the cause of the rest is unknown. D and trimming were read from the DNA, whereas the V and J calls and clone size are those reported in that table. The sample table contains approximately 360,000 clones; only one count was recorded for 87% of them. Roughly 2% of the sample is taken by the ten largest.

The germline V gene (reference sequence) gives CDR1 as LNHDA and CDR2 as SQIVND. The CDR3 goes from the cysteine to the phenylalanine over 16 residues. Only the CDR3 DNA stays, 48 bases, in frame from base 1. Deletion took 5 bases off V and 1 base off J, with a span of 17 bases between the germline ends. Here is what the overall study found, with its caveats: The amount of clinical and demographic metadata varied by source and participant and was provided uncurated.

Participants in the prospective study were aged roughly 18 to 95 years, lived in under 30 United States geographic areas, and enrolled through a virtual design. To assign participants to cohorts, the prospective study relied on clinical history that participants themselves reported in a screening survey and a study questionnaire. Each participant in the prospective study had whole blood, serum and a nasopharyngeal or oropharyngeal swab collected by mobile phlebotomists. Over a roughly 2-month period, participants in the prospective study had the option of providing additional blood draws and questionnaires. Prospective study blood samples were shipped either frozen or at room temperature before DNA extraction. Note on this clone: Which antigen it targets is not known. No much larger clonotype is one base removed from it; base qualities were not supplied.

Sequenced material: PBMCs or T cells enriched from blood (not recorded which). The TCR sequence derives from a man aged 35 to 55 in a cohort exposed to, infected with or recovered from COVID-19 (not recorded which). The chain was built from TRBV19 and TRBJ1-2, with TRBD1 tentatively as D gene (6 bases match). The DNA sequence reads TGTGCCAGTAGTCCCTGGACGACAGGACTTAACTATGGCTACACCTTC. This yields the protein CASSPWTTGLNYGYTF.